The clone carrying this TCR beta chain was seen only a few times. The data stem from a study of patients and donors after allogeneic stem cell transplantation. V lost 0 bases and J 2 bases, leaving 8 bases between the germline ends. In germline, CDR1 is MNHEY, CDR2 SVGAGI. The CDR3 consists of 14 residues. MiXCR was run by TCRdb on the RT-PCR reads, yielding one entry per CDR3 protein. The data contain about a million distinct CDR3 sequences, roughly 18% of them singletons. This chain connects TRBV6-5 to TRBJ2-7; D gene uncertain. The source is a human donor who was either an allogeneic HSCT recipient or a stem cell or donor lymphocyte infusion donor (not recorded which). It is not recorded whose cells these are; they may come from a transplant donor. The sequenced sample consisted of blood, either unsorted or a sorted T cell fraction (not recorded which). Here the CDR3 DNA reads TGTGCCAGCAGTTACTCCGGATCCCCCTACGAGCAGTACTTC. Translation: CASSYSGSPYEQYF.